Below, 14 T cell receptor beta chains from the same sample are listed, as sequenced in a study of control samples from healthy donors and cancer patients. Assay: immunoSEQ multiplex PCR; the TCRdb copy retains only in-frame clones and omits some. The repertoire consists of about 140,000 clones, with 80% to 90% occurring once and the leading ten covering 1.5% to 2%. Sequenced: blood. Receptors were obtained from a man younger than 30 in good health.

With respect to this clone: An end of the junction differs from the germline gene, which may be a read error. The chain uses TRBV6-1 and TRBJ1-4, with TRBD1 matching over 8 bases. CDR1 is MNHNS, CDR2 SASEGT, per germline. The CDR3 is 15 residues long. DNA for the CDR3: TGTGCCAGCAGAGAAGACAGGGGCTCTAATGAAAAACTGTTTTTT. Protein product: CASREDRGSNEKLFF.

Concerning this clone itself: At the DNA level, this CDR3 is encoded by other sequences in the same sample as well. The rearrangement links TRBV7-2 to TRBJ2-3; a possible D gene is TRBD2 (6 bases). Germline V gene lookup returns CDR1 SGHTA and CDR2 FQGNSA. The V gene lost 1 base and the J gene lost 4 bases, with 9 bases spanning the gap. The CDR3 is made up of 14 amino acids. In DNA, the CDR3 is TGTGCCAGCAGCTTAGTAGGCGGGGCAGATACGCAGTATTTT. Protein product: CASSLVGGADTQYF.

CDR3 sequence reads: CASREDGLNSPLHF. The CDR3 DNA reads TGTGCCAGCAGGGAGGACGGTTTGAATTCACCCCTCCACTTT. The chain is built from TRBV2 and TRBJ1-6; D is undetermined. CDR1 is SNHLY, CDR2 FYNNEI, per germline. V shed 6 bases and J shed 7 bases, with 13 bases lying between them. The CDR3 is made up of 14 amino acids.

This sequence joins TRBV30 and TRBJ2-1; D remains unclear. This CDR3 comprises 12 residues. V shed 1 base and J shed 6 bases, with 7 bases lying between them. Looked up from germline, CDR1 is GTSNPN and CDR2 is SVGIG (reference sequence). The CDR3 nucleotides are TGTGCCTGGAGTGGAACCCCCAATGAGCAGTTCTTC. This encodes CAWSGTPNEQFF.

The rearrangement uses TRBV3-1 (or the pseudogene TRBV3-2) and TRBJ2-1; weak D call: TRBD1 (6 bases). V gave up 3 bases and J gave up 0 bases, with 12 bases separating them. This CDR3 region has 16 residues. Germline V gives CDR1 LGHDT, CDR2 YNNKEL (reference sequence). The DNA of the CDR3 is TGTGCCAGCAGCCACCTAGACAGGAGCTCCTACAATGAGCAGTTCTTC. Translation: CASSHLDRSSYNEQFF.

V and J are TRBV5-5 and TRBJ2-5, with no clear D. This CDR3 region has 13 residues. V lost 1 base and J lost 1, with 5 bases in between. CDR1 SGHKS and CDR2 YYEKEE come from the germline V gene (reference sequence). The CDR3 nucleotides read TGTGCCAGCAGCTTGCAGGCCCAAGAGACCCAGTACTTC. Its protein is CASSLQAQETQYF. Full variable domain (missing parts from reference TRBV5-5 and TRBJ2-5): DAGVTQSPTHLIKTRGQQVTLRCSPISGHKSVSWYQQVLGQGPQFIFQYYEKEERGRGNFPDRFSARQFPNYSSELNVNALLLGDSALYLCASSLQAQETQYFGPGTRLLVL.

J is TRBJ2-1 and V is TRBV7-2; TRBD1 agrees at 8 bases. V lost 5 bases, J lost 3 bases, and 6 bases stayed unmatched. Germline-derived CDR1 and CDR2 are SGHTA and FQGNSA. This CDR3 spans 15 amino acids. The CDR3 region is CASSAPGGGYNEQFF. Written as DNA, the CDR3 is TGTGCCAGCAGCGCCCCAGGGGGCGGCTACAATGAGCAGTTCTTC.

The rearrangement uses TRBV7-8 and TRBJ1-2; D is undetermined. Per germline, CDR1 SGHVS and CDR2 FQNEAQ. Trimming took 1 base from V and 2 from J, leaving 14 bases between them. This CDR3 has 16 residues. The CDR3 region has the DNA TGTGCCAGCAGCTTAGGGACCGTTCTCAACAACTATGGCTACACCTTC. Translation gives CASSLGTVLNNYGYTF.

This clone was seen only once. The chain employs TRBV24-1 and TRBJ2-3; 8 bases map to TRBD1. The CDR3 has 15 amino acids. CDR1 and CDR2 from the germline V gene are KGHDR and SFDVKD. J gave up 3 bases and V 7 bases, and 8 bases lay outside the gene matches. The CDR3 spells CATRETGDGTDTQYF. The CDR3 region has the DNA TGTGCCACCAGGGAGACAGGGGATGGGACAGATACGCAGTATTTT.

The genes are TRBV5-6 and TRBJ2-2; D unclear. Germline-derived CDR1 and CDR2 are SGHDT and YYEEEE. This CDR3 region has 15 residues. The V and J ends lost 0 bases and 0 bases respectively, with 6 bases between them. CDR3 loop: CASSLVSANTGELFF. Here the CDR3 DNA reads TGTGCCAGCAGCTTGGTTTCAGCGAACACCGGGGAGCTGTTTTTT. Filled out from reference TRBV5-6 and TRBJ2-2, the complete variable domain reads DAGVTQSPTHLIKTRGQQVTLRCSPKSGHDTVSWYQQALGQGPQFIFQYYEEEERQRGNFPDRFSGHQFPNYSSELNVNALLLGDSALYLCASSLVSANTGELFFGEGSRLTVL.

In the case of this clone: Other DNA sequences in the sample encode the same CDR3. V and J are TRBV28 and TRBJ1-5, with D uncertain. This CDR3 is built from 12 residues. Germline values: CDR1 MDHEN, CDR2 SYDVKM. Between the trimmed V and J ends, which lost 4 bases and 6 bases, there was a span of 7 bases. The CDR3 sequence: CASSSGGQPQHF. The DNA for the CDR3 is TGTGCCAGCAGTTCCGGAGGTCAGCCCCAGCATTTT.

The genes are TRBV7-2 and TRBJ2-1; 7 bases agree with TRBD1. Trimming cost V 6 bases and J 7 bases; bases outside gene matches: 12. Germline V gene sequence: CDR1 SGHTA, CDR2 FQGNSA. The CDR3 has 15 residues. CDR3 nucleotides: TGTGCCAGCAGATCTGACCCCGGGACAGTAAATGAGCAGTTCTTC. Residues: CASRSDPGTVNEQFF. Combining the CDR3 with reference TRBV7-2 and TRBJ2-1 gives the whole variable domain GAGVSQSPSNKVTEKGKDVELRCDPISGHTALYWYRQSLGQGLEFLIYFQGNSAPDKSGLPSDRFSAERTGGSVSTLTIQRTQQEDSAVYLCASRSDPGTVNEQFFGPGTRLTVL.

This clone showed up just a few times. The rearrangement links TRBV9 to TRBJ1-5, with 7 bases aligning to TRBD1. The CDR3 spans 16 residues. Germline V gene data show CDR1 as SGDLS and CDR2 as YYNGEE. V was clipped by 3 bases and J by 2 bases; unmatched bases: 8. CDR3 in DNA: TGTGCCAGCAGCGCAAAGACAGGGAAGGGCAATCAGCCCCAGCATTTT. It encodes CASSAKTGKGNQPQHF.

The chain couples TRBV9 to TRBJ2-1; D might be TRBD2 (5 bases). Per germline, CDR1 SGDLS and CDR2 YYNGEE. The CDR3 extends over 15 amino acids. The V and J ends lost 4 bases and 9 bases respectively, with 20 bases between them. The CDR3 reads CASSSVLGDLGEQFF. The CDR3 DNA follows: TGTGCCAGCAGCTCTGTTTTGGGAGATTTAGGTGAGCAGTTCTTC. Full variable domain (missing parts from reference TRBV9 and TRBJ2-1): DSGVTQTPKHLITATGQRVTLRCSPRSGDLSVYWYQQSLDQGLQFLIQYYNGEERAKGNILERFSAQQFPDLHSELNLSSLELGDSALYFCASSSVLGDLGEQFFGPGTRLTVL.